The present T cell receptor beta chain was sequenced within a study of blood T cell repertoires in COVID-19. The CDR3 totals 16 residues. Trimming stripped 4 bases from V and 2 bases from J, with 15 bases between. CDR1 is MNHEY, CDR2 SVGAGI, per germline. Libraries were prepared by immunoSEQ multiplex PCR; TCRdb keeps only in-frame clonotypes and omits some of them. The profile shows 200,000 or so clones, about four fifths of them singletons. Participant reports of clinical history set cohort assignment. The chain recombines TRBV6-5 with TRBJ1-5; D remains unclear. The sequence derives from a woman aged 45-59 years who had been exposed to COVID-19. Sequences were obtained from PBMCs or T cells enriched from blood (not recorded which). As DNA, the CDR3 is TGTGCCAGCAGTTCGAACTTTGGGAGTGGCAATCAGCCCCAGCATTTT. It codes for CASSSNFGSGNQPQHF.